The subject of this entry is one T cell receptor beta chain. Antigen unknown. The data derive from a study of OX40 agonist ivuxolimab in advanced cancers. Study summary: Patients treated during dose escalation were battling hepatocellular carcinoma, melanoma, renal cell or head and neck cancer. Findings of the study overall: Determination of antigen specificity was not performed for the expanded peripheral T cells.

Measured with immunoSEQ multiplex PCR; TCRdb has only the in-frame clones, and not every one. In the table there are about 82,000 clones, approximately 85% of which are singletons. This CDR3 is 14 amino acids long. Germline CDR1 WNHNN, CDR2 SYGVQD (reference sequence). Trimming cost V 5 bases and J 1 base, with 11 bases left between them. This sequence joins TRBV10-1 and TRBJ1-1; tentatively, D is TRBD1 (6 bases). This material consisted of CD4+ or CD8+ T cells sorted from blood, taken in a trial of the OX40 agonist ivuxolimab. This receptor was taken from an adult with an advanced solid tumor such as melanoma, head and neck, liver or kidney cancer. Here the CDR3 reads CASSIPTGNTEAFF. CDR3 in DNA: TGCGCCAGCAGTATACCGACAGGGAACACTGAAGCTTTCTTT.